This is a list of T cell receptor beta chains from one sample in a study of blood T cell repertoires in COVID-19. The table came from immunoSEQ multiplex PCR; TCRdb's copy has only in-frame clones and leaves some out. The sample lists roughly 200,000 clones, 83% seen once, with about 4.6% in the top ten. Input material: PBMCs or T cells enriched from blood (not recorded which). Receptors originate from a woman in her forties or fifties who had been exposed to COVID-19. Both conserved end residues are part of each CDR3. Each record gives: D gene, clone size, CDR3 length, J gene, V gene, CDR3 protein, CDR3 DNA. A D gene is named only where the DNA matches it firmly. Some rows mark clone size as missing; the rest say once, few, many or name a class of expanded clone.

TRBD2	few	19	TRBJ2-5	TRBV2	CASSSPGVGGGALVETQYF	TGTGCCAGCAGTTCCCCGGGCGTGGGCGGGGGGGCCTTAGTAGAGACCCAGTACTTC
.	.	20	TRBJ1-5	TRBV21-1	CASSKVSPGTGIYSNQPQHF	TGTGCCAGCAGCAAAGTGTCCCCCGGGACAGGGATTTATAGCAATCAGCCCCAGCATTTT
.	.	13	TRBJ2-1	TRBV5-5	CASSLSGDNEQFF	TGTGCCAGCAGCTTGTCGGGGGACAATGAGCAGTTCTTC
.	.	15	TRBJ1-1	TRBV19	CASSRGTVMNTEAFF	TGTGCCAGTAGTCGCGGGACGGTAATGAACACTGAAGCTTTCTTT
TRBD1	.	18	TRBJ1-2	TRBV3-1/TRBV3-2	CASSQLSLGRGWNYGYTF	TGTGCCAGCAGCCAACTTTCCCTCGGCAGGGGGTGGAACTATGGCTACACCTTC
.	.	12	TRBJ1-5	TRBV12-3/TRBV12-4	CASSSRDQPQHF	TGTGCCAGCAGTTCGCGGGATCAGCCCCAGCATTTT
.	.	15	TRBJ1-4	TRBV28	CASRQGRVSNEKLFF	TGTGCCAGCAGACAGGGTAGGGTGTCTAATGAAAAACTGTTTTTT
.	once	16	TRBJ1-1	TRBV18	CASSPPGGGRDSQAFF	TGTGCCAGCTCACCCCCTGGGGGGGGGCGCGATTCTCAAGCTTTCTTT
TRBD1	.	14	TRBJ2-7	TRBV18	CASSPGQGAYEQYF	TGTGCCAGCTCCCCGGGACAGGGGGCCTACGAGCAGTACTTC
TRBD1	.	14	TRBJ1-3	TRBV2	CASSNRGLGNTIYF	TGTGCCAGCAGTAACAGGGGGCTTGGAAACACCATATATTTT
TRBD1	.	15	TRBJ1-1	TRBV18	CASSQGADLNTEAFF	TGTGCCAGCTCACAGGGGGCCGATTTGAACACTGAAGCTTTCTTT
TRBD1	few	15	TRBJ2-2	TRBV13	CASSLDRGYTGELFF	TGTGCCAGCAGCTTGGACAGGGGGTACACCGGGGAGCTGTTTTTT
TRBD1	few	15	TRBJ1-2	TRBV7-2	CASRQTGGSASPTFF	TGTGCCAGCAGACAAACAGGGGGTTCCGCCTCACCAACATTCTTC
.	.	14	TRBJ1-6	TRBV9	CASSLGSYNSPLHF	TGTGCCAGCAGCCTCGGGTCCTATAATTCACCCCTCCACTTT
TRBD1	.	13	TRBJ1-2	TRBV28	CASTLTGGYGYTF	TGTGCCAGCACCCTGACAGGGGGCTATGGCTACACCTTC
TRBD1	.	14	TRBJ1-5	TRBV28	CASTGEGSNQPQHF	TGTGCCAGTACAGGGGAAGGTAGCAATCAGCCCCAGCATTTT
TRBD2	.	16	TRBJ2-1	TRBV9	CASSVAQRGTYNEQFF	TGTGCCAGCAGCGTAGCTCAGCGGGGGACGTACAATGAGCAGTTCTTC
.	.	18	TRBJ1-5	TRBV4-1	CASSQEVVWTNSNQPQHF	TGCGCCAGCAGCCAAGAGGTGGTTTGGACTAATAGCAATCAGCCCCAGCATTTT
.	.	12	TRBJ2-5	TRBV18	CASSPIRETQYF	TGTGCCAGCTCACCAATTAGAGAGACCCAGTACTTC
.	.	13	TRBJ1-1	TRBV27	CASSFREGTEAFF	TGTGCCAGCAGTTTCAGGGAGGGCACTGAAGCTTTCTTT
.	.	12	TRBJ1-5	TRBV2	CASRQGNQPQHF	TGTGCCAGCAGGCAGGGGAATCAGCCCCAGCATTTT
TRBD1	.	14	TRBJ2-1	TRBV2	CASLLDRGKYEQFF	TGTGCCAGCCTCTTGGACAGGGGGAAGTATGAGCAGTTCTTC
TRBD2	.	15	TRBJ2-7	TRBV11-2	CASSLDRAGLYEQYF	TGTGCCAGCAGCTTAGATAGAGCGGGGCTCTACGAGCAGTACTTC
.	.	13	TRBJ2-3	TRBV6-5	CASSLGRVDTQYF	TGTGCCAGCAGCTTGGGGCGCGTGGATACGCAGTATTTT
TRBD2	.	16	TRBJ2-2	TRBV5-1	CASRLELAAGSGELFF	TGCGCCAGCAGACTCGAACTAGCGGCCGGGTCCGGGGAGCTGTTTTTT
.	.	15	TRBJ1-4	TRBV7-2	CASSFQQGWNEKLFF	TGTGCCAGCAGCTTCCAACAGGGATGGAATGAAAAACTGTTTTTT
TRBD2	.	13	TRBJ2-1	TRBV5-4	CASSQAGDNEQFF	TGTGCCAGCAGCCAGGCGGGGGACAATGAGCAGTTCTTC
.	.	13	TRBJ1-1	TRBV10-2	CASSGSRATEAFF	TGCGCCAGCAGTGGCTCGCGGGCGACTGAAGCTTTCTTT
.	.	13	TRBJ2-3	TRBV7-2	CASRRGFTDTQYF	TGTGCCAGCCGCCGGGGGTTCACAGATACGCAGTATTTT